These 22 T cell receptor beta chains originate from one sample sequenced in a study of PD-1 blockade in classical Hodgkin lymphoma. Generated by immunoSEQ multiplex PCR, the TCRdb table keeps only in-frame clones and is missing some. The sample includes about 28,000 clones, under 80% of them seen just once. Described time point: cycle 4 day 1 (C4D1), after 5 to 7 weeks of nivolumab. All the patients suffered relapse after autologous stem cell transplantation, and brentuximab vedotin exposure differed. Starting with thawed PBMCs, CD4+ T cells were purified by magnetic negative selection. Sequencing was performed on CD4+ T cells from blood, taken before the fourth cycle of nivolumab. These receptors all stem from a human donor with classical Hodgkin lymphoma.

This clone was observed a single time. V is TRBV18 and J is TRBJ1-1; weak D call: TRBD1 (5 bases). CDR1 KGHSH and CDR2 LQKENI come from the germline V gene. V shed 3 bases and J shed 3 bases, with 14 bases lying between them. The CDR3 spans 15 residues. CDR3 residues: CASSPTFTGDTEAFF. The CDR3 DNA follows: TGTGCCAGCTCACCGACTTTCACGGGGGACACTGAAGCTTTCTTT.

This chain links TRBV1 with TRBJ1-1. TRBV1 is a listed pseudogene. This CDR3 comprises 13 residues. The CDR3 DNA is TGCACCAGCAGCCAAGATCTGGAAACAGAAGCTTTCTTT. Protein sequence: CTSSQDLETEAFF.

The CDR3 is CASSLDRGGTGELFF. The CDR3 nucleotides read TGTGCCAGCAGTCTGGACAGGGGGGGGACCGGGGAGCTGTTTTTT. The chain couples TRBV28 to TRBJ2-2, with 10 bases fitting TRBD1. Trimming at V came to 5 bases and at J to 5 bases, leaving 5 bases not matched to a gene. CDR3 size: 15 residues. CDR1 is MDHEN, CDR2 SYDVKM, per germline.

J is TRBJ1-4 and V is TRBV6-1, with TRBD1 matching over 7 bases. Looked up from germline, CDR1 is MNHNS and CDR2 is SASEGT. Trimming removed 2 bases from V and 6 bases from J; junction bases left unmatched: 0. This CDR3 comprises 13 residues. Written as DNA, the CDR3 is TGTGCCAGCAGTGAAACAGGGGATGAAAAACTGTTTTTT. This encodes CASSETGDEKLFF.

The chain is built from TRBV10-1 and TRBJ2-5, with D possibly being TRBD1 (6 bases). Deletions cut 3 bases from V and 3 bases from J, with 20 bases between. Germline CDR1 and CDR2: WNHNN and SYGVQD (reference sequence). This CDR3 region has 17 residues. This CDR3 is CASSDPILQGSEETQYF. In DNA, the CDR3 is TGCGCCAGCAGTGACCCGATCCTACAGGGTTCGGAAGAGACCCAGTACTTC.

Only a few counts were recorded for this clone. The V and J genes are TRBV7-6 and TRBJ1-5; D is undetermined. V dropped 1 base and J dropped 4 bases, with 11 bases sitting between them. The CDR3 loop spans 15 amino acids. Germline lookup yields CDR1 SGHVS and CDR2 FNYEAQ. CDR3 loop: CASSLGNVGNQPQHF. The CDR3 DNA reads TGTGCCAGCAGCTTAGGTAACGTGGGAAATCAGCCCCAGCATTTT.

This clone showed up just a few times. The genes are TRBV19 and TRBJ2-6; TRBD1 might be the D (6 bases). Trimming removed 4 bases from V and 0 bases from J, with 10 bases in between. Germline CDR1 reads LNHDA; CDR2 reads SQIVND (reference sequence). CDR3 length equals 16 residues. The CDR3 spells CASSTLQGSGANVLTF. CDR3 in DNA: TGTGCCAGTAGTACCCTACAGGGCTCTGGGGCCAACGTCCTGACTTTC.

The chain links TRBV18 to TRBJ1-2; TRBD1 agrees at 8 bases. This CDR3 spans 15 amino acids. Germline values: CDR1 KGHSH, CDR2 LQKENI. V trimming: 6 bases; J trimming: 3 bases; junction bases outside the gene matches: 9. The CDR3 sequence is CASSPGQGVDYGYTF. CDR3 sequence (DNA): TGTGCCAGCTCCCCCGGACAGGGCGTGGACTATGGCTACACCTTC.

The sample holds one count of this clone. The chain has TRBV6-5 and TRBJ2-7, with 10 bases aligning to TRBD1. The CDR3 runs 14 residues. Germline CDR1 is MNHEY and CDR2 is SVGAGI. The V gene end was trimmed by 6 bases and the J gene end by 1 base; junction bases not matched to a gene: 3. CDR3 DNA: TGTGCCAGCAGACTGGGACAGGGGTCCTACGAGCAGTACTTC. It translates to CASRLGQGSYEQYF.

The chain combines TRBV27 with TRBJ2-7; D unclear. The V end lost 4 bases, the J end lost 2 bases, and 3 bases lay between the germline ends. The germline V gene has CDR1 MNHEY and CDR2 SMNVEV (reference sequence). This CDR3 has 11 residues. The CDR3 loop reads CASSWPYEQYF. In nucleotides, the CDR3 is TGTGCCAGCAGTTGGCCCTACGAGCAGTACTTC.

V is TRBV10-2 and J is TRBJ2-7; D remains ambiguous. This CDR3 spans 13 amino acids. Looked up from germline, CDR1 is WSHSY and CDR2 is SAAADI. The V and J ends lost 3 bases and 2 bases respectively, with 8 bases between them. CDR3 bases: TGCGCCAGCAGTGACCCCGCGGCCTACGAGCAGTACTTC. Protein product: CASSDPAAYEQYF.

CDR3 DNA: TGTGCCAGTAGTATAGGCGGGGACCAAGAGACCCAGTACTTC. Translation gives CASSIGGDQETQYF. The chain has TRBV19 and TRBJ2-5; D is perhaps TRBD2 (6 bases). The V gene lost 1 base and the J gene lost 0 bases, with 6 bases spanning the gap. The CDR3 loop spans 14 amino acids. The germline gives CDR1 LNHDA, CDR2 SQIVND (reference sequence).

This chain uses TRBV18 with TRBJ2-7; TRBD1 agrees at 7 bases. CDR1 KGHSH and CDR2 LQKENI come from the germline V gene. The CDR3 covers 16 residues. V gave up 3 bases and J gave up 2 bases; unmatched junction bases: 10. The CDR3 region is CASSPTWTGMAYEQYF. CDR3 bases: TGTGCCAGCTCACCTACCTGGACAGGAATGGCCTACGAGCAGTACTTC.

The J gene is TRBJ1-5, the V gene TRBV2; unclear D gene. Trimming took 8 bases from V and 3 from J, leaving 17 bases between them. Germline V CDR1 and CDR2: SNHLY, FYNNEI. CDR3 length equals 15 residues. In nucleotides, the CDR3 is TGTGCCAGCGGCGAGAGGCCCTCCGCCAATCAGCCCCAGCATTTT. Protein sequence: CASGERPSANQPQHF.

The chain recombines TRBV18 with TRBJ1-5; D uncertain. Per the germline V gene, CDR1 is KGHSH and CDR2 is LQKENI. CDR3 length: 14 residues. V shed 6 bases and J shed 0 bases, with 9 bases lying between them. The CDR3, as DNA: TGTGCCAGCTCCCCTACTTATAGCAATCAGCCCCAGCATTTT. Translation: CASSPTYSNQPQHF.

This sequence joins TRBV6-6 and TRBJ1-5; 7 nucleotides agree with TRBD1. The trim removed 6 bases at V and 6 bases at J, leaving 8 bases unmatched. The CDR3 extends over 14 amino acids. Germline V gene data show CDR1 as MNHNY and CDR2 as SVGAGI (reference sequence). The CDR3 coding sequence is TGTGCCAGCAGGAAAGAAACAGGGGCTCAGCCCCAGCATTTT. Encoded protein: CASRKETGAQPQHF.

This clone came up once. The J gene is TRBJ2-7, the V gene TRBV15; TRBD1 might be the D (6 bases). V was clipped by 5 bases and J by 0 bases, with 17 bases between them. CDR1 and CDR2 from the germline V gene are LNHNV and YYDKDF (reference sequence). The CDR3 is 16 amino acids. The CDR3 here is CATSGARQDHSYEQYF. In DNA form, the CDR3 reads TGTGCCACCAGCGGAGCTAGACAGGACCACTCCTACGAGCAGTACTTC.

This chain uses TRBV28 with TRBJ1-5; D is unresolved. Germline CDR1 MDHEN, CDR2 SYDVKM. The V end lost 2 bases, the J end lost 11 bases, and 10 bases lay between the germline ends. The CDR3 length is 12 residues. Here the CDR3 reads CASSLDPGTQHF. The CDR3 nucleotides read TGTGCCAGCAGTTTAGACCCCGGGACCCAGCATTTT.

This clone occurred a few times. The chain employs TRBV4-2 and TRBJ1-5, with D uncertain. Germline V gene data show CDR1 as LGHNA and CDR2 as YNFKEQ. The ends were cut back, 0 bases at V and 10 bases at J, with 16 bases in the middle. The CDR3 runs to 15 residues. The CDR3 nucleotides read TGTGCCAGCAGCCAAGATAGTGAGGGCCGCGGACCCCAGCATTTT. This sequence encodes CASSQDSEGRGPQHF.

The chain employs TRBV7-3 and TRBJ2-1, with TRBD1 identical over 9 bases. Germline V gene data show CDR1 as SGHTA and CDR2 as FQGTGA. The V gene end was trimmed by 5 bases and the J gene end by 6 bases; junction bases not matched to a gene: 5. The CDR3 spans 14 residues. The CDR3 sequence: CASSRDRVANEQFF. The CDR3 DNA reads TGTGCCAGCAGCCGGGACAGGGTGGCCAATGAGCAGTTCTTC.

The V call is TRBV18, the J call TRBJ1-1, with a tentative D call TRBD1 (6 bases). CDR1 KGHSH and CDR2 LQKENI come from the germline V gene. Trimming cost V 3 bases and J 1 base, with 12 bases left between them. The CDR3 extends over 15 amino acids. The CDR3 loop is CASSPRTAENTEAFF. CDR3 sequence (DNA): TGTGCCAGCTCACCGAGGACAGCTGAGAACACTGAAGCTTTCTTT.

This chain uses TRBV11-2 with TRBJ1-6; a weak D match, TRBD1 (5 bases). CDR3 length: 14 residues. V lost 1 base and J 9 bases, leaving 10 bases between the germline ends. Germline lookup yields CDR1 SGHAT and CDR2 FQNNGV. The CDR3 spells CASSLGTGTSPLHF. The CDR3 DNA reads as TGTGCCAGCAGCTTAGGAACAGGAACTTCACCCCTCCACTTT.